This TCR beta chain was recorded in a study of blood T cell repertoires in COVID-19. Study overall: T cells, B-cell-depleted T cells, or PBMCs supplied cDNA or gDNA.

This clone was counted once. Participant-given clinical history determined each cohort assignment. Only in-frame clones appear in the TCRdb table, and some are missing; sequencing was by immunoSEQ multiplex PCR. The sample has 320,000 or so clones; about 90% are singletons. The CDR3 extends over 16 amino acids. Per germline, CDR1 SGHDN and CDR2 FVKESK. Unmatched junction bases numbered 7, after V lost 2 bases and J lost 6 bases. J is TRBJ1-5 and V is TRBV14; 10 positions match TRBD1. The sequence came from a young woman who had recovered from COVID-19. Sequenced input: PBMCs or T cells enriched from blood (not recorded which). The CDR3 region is CASSQSGGTGAQPQHF. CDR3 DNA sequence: TGTGCCAGCAGCCAAAGTGGCGGGACAGGGGCTCAGCCCCAGCATTTT.